What follows are 10 T cell receptor beta chains derived from one specimen sequenced in a study of blood T cell repertoires in COVID-19. Repertoires were generated with immunoSEQ multiplex PCR, while TCRdb's copy carries only in-frame clones and drops some. The table shows hundreds of thousands of clones, with 85% to 90% occurring only once. Sequencing used peripheral blood. The receptors come from a woman between 50 and 59 years old with COVID-19, enrolled during active disease.

The chain employs TRBV30 and TRBJ1-5; D remains unclear. The CDR3 length is 14 residues. Trimming took off 2 bases at V and 5 bases at J, with 13 bases between the two ends. Germline loops: CDR1 GTSNPN, CDR2 SVGIG (reference sequence). As DNA, the CDR3 is TGTGCCTGGAGTCCTGGACGGAGGCATCAGCCCCAGCATTTT. This gives the protein CAWSPGRRHQPQHF.

The chain has TRBV12-3 or TRBV12-4 and TRBJ1-1; D is uncertain. V was shortened by 6 bases and J by 8 bases, with 10 bases between the two germline ends. This CDR3 comprises 11 residues. The CDR3 coding sequence is TGTGCCAGCAGCCCGTCTAAGGAAGCTTTCTTT. Protein sequence: CASSPSKEAFF.

CDR3 bases: TGTGCCAGCAGTGAAGTTAGGGGATGGGCCGTGAACACTGAAGCTTTCTTT. It encodes CASSEVRGWAVNTEAFF. The chain employs TRBV6-1 and TRBJ1-1; weak D call: TRBD1 (5 bases). The length of the CDR3 is 17 residues. Germline CDR1 is MNHNS and CDR2 is SASEGT. The V gene lost 1 base and the J gene lost 0 bases, with 15 bases spanning the gap.

This clone was found a few times. The rearrangement links TRBV7-9 to TRBJ2-1; 9 bases map to TRBD2. V trimming: 5 bases; J trimming: 8 bases; junction bases outside the gene matches: 4. Germline assignment: CDR1 SEHNR and CDR2 FQNEAQ (reference sequence). The CDR3 runs 13 residues. DNA of the CDR3: TGTGCCAGCAGCACGCGGGGGGGCGATGAGCAGTTCTTC. The encoded protein is CASSTRGGDEQFF.

This clone was picked up one time. J is TRBJ1-2 and V is TRBV5-4; 8 positions agree with TRBD1. The CDR3 has 16 residues. Per germline, CDR1 SGHNT and CDR2 YYREEE (reference sequence). Losses at the gene ends were 0 bases for V and 8 bases for J; bases not matched to a gene: 12. CDR3 region: CASSLANRQGIGGYTF. CDR3 DNA: TGTGCCAGCAGCTTGGCCAACAGACAGGGGATCGGGGGCTACACCTTC.

The rearrangement uses TRBV7-6 and TRBJ2-5; 9 nucleotides match TRBD2. The CDR3 runs 16 residues. The V gene end was trimmed by 5 bases and the J gene end by 7 bases; junction bases not matched to a gene: 14. Germline V CDR1 and CDR2: SGHVS, FNYEAQ. CDR3 region: CASSREASGVLGTQYF. The CDR3 DNA is TGTGCCAGCAGCAGGGAGGCTAGCGGGGTTCTAGGGACCCAGTACTTC.

Only one count was recorded for this clone. The V call is TRBV29-1, the J call TRBJ1-1; 10 bases are shared with TRBD1. The CDR3 totals 13 residues. Germline-derived CDR1 and CDR2 are SQVTM and ANQGSEA. Unmatched junction bases numbered 3, after V lost 7 bases and J lost 1 base. In DNA form, the CDR3 reads TGCAGCGCCAGGACAGGGGGGAACACTGAAGCTTTCTTT. It yields the protein CSARTGGNTEAFF.

V is TRBV7-9 and J is TRBJ1-2, with D perhaps TRBD1 (6 bases). With 10 bases removed from V and 8 bases from J, the gap between germline ends came to 17 bases. Germline V CDR1 and CDR2: SEHNR, FQNEAQ (reference sequence). This CDR3 comprises 12 residues. For the CDR3, the DNA is TGTGCCATCGACGGGGGGGCGGAAGGCTACACCTTC. Amino acid sequence: CAIDGGAEGYTF.

This chain uses TRBV7-6 with TRBJ1-6, with 7 bases matching TRBD1. V dropped 0 bases and J dropped 0; count of bases not matched to a gene: 5. The length of the CDR3 is 18 residues. Germline V gives CDR1 SGHVS, CDR2 FNYEAQ. The CDR3 sequence: CASSLAQGGSSYNSPLHF. In nucleotides, the CDR3 is TGTGCCAGCAGCTTAGCGCAGGGGGGCAGCTCCTATAATTCACCCCTCCACTTT.

The chain has TRBV6-5 and TRBJ1-6, with unresolved D. The V gene's germline CDR1 is MNHEY and CDR2 SVGAGI. V lost 8 bases to trimming and J lost 5 bases, with 10 bases between them. The CDR3 is 13 amino acids. CDR3 amino acids: CASRVSHNSPLHF. The DNA for the CDR3 is TGTGCCAGCCGCGTTAGTCATAATTCACCCCTCCACTTT.